This T cell receptor beta chain is drawn from a study of cytomegalovirus exposure and HLA in healthy donors (dated by TCRdb to about 2017). About the study as a whole: An earlier analysis of some 600 of the donors reported approximately 260 Gb of sequence data and 95 million to 120 million unique TCR beta sequences obtained from around 180 million T cells. Approximately 330 gigabases of sequencing data and approximately 91 million unique TCR sequences made up an early release that covered fewer than 650 HLA-typed donors. The genetic ancestry cluster associated with self-reported Caucasian donors included approximately 85% of the roughly 360 genotyped donors. The study aimed to test whether cataloging public T cell receptors could reveal signatures of past pathogen exposure. The T cell repertoires of several hundred subjects were profiled by immunosequencing and related to cytomegalovirus serostatus. Besides the first cohort of approximately 670 subjects, a separate validation cohort made up of roughly 120 different subjects was used. High-throughput TCR immunosequencing, statistical association of individual TCRs with disease status, and machine learning were combined to predict cytomegalovirus infection status. In a later analysis, previously published TCR beta repertoires from several hundred donors were re-analyzed and high-resolution HLA genotyping was added so that TCR occurrence patterns could be studied. Rather than using new phenotypic data, the later analysis identified candidate immune exposures from TCR beta sequences and from how often those sequences occurred across donors. An earlier analysis of fewer than 750 of the donors used high-throughput TCR beta sequencing to judge whether each TCR beta V gene segment behaved as functional or pseudogenic. Donor age, sex, ethnicity and CMV serostatus were compiled together with the repertoire data. In a later genetic analysis, genome-wide SNP genotypes for about three fifths of the 666 donors were used, and that subset was treated as a discovery cohort. Every discovery cohort repertoire had been produced on one sequencing platform. HLA typing included class I and class II loci at four-digit resolution. The number of typed donors differed by locus: roughly 620-630 for A, B, C, DRB1 and DQB1; approximately 520 for DQA1; 606 for DPA1; and 400 to 480 for DPB1. Because of strong linkage in the cohort, four to six DR-DQ haplotypes were treated as single units for association and clustering. Across 300 to 500 genotyped donors of the cohort, an average of about 240,000 unique TCR beta nucleotide sequences per donor were sequenced, and approximately 17% of those sequences were non-productive.

Taken from the germline V gene (reference sequence), the CDR1 and CDR2 loops are SEHNR and FQNEAQ. The CDR3 covers 11 residues, taking in both the cysteine and the phenylalanine. The sequence is cut down to CDR3 DNA, 33 bases in frame from base 1. V and J are truncated by 5 bases and 6 bases respectively, leaving an intervening sequence of 8 bases. Concerning this clone: Its binding antigen is unknown. Per-nucleotide qualities are absent, and no much larger clonotype sits a single base away.

The library was produced with the immunoSEQ multiplex PCR assay. The multiplex PCR relied on a mix of 60 forward primers for TCR Vbeta segments and 13 reverse primers for TCR Jbeta segments. The CDR3 region of rearranged TCR beta genes was amplified from genomic DNA with a multiplex PCR assay. Amplified TCR beta libraries were sequenced as 87-base-pair reads on the Illumina HiSeq System. Regarding the original processing steps: In a later analysis, 70 million to 95 million unique TCR beta chains were counted across the roughly 700 repertoires, and some 10 million of these chains were shared by at least two donors. Raw reads were error-corrected and collapsed into unique sequences with a nearest-neighbor algorithm that merged closely related sequences to remove PCR and sequencing errors. To assign V, D and J gene segments, CDR3 sequences were aligned to IMGT reference sequences. For a sequence to be retained, a match of at least six nucleotides to both a V gene segment and a J gene segment was required. A rearrangement counted as productive if the CDR3 had no stop codons and remained in frame with V and J, and every other rearrangement counted as non-productive. Following IMGT convention, CDR3 was defined as the stretch from the second conserved V-encoded cysteine to the conserved J-encoded phenylalanine. Sequences without an unambiguous match to a single V gene segment were excluded from the earlier analysis of several hundred of the donors. An earlier analysis of fewer than 750 of the donors called V segments functional above 56.7% productive rearrangements and segregating when the between-donor standard deviation exceeded 5%. A statistical classification framework was built to diagnose cytomegalovirus status from the catalog of TCR beta chain sequences. A later analysis assigned V and J genes by comparing TCR nucleotide sequences with IMGT/GENE-DB human TR gene sequences. In a later analysis, CDR3 sequences and most-parsimonious VDJ recombination scenarios were assigned using the TCRdist pipeline. A later analysis defined each TCR beta chain by its CDR3 amino acid sequence plus V-gene family, and excluded reads lacking a unique V-gene family. A later analysis removed roughly 590 highly shared, low-generation-probability nucleotide sequences to deal with suspected cross-contamination and a sequencing artifact. In a later analysis, a clonal expansion index for each public chain was calculated from normalized within-repertoire ranks of inferred template counts. Generation probabilities in a later analysis came from a VDJ recombination model fitted to out-of-frame rearrangements, and those results were checked against IGoR. In a later analysis, hypergeometric tests were used to score TCR-TCR, TCR-HLA and TCR-CMV co-occurrence, with a repertoire-size bias correction applied to TCR pairs. A later analysis estimated false discovery rates by permuting HLA or CMV assignments 20 times. In a later analysis, co-occurring TCRs were grouped with DBSCAN, and TCRdist sequence similarity was added when clustering was performed within HLA-allele-positive subsets. For co-occurrence clustering, repertoires with fewer than 30,000 or more than 120,000 public chains were excluded, along with five or six repertoires with anomalous nucleotide sharing. TCRdb re-hosts the immuneACCESS table, in-frame sequences only. Its copies lack some clones; in the studies checked, an unresolved V gene accounts for under half of them, and the cause for the rest is not known. V and J calls and clone size are given by that table; D and trimming were obtained from the DNA. For this sample the table gives fewer than 120,000 clones, of which around 80% were detected only once. In total, the top ten clones hold over 10% of the sample.

The cohort consisted of more than 650 healthy bone marrow donors. Cohort members were all nominally healthy when sampled, although unrecorded immune exposures were likely present. The donor was CMV seropositive and belonged to the group of about 290 seropositive cohort members. A peripheral blood sample was provided by each donor, and peripheral blood mononuclear cells were used for TCR beta sequencing. Genomic DNA was extracted from the blood cell samples with the Qiagen DNeasy Blood Extraction Kit. Summary of the overall study and its limitations: In a later genetic analysis, a missense DCLRE1C variant was associated with V-gene and J-gene trimming of TCR beta chains, and the association was replicated in an independent cohort. HLA typing was unavailable for some donors at each locus, so association tests used only the typed subset. A cluster of highly shared sequence variants was judged likely to be a technical artifact of the sequencing pipeline. It was suggested by the authors that the approach could potentially be generalized to other disease states and immunological phenotypes. Broadly in line with IMGT annotations, most TCR beta V segments showed up in productive rearrangements about 90% or about 30% of the time in an earlier analysis of several hundred of the donors. A total of 164 TCR beta chains were listed by the study as associated with cytomegalovirus. Most CMV-associated TCR beta chains appeared to be HLA-restricted in a later analysis, and the HLA associations seemed to be driven largely by CMV exposure. When HLA alleles, especially DR and DQ, strongly co-occurred, TCR associations were difficult to assign to individual alleles. A further reported finding was that TCR beta sequences accurately predicted the HLA-A and HLA-B alleles for most subjects in the first cohort. Several of the top co-occurrence clusters appeared to be linked to parvovirus B19, influenza, CMV and Epstein-Barr virus, according to a later analysis. Correlated functional status among segregating V segments might be attributable to linkage disequilibrium, but an unknown experimental factor could not be ruled out. Some IMGT-functional V segments, including TRBV6-2 and TRBV6-3, could not be told apart with the 87-base-pair reads, so those segments were excluded. For the cohort, immune exposure information was limited to CMV serostatus. A few of the identified cytomegalovirus-associated TCR beta chains were confirmed in vitro to be specific for cytomegalovirus antigens. In a later analysis, the rate of TCR association differed among HLA loci, with DRB1 alleles having the most associated TCRs and HLA-C alleles having the fewest. The classifier was reported to diagnose cytomegalovirus status with high specificity and sensitivity in both the original and validation cohorts. Because counts were too low, seventeen rarely observed V segments, including chromosome 9 orphons, were excluded from the earlier analysis of 500 to 700 of the donors. According to a later genetic analysis, donors in an Asian-associated ancestry cluster had fewer N-insertions in productive TCRs than the approximately 650-donor mean. In a later analysis, HLA-associated TCR beta chains were found to be more clonally expanded and to have lower generation probabilities than equally common non-associated chains. This cohort had only TCR beta chains sequenced, and the lack of alpha or paired-chain data limited which features could be detected. Sequencing depth was assumed to be roughly uniform across donors in the presence/absence analyses, though that assumption may not hold. At a false discovery rate of 0.05, a later analysis linked some 17,000 TCR beta sequences to specific HLA alleles. Across donors, most TCR sequences were observed very rarely, whereas some public TCRs were present in many individuals.

Sequencing was done on a sample of PBMCs. The chain couples TRBV7-9 to TRBJ2-7; a weak D assignment points to TRBD2 (5 bases agree). This receptor was taken from a man aged 25-45 years in good health and CMV-seropositive. The DNA reads as follows: TGTGCCAGCAGCCGGGCGGGCGAGCAGTACTTC. Its translation is CASSRAGEQYF.